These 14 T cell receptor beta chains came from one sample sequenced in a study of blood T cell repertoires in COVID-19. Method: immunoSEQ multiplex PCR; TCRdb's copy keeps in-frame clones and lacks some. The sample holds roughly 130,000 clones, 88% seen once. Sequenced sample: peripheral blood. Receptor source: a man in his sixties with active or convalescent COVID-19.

CDR3 bases: TGTGCCAGCAGCTACAGGGACCACTCCATGAACACTGAAGCTTTCTTT. This gives the protein CASSYRDHSMNTEAFF. The chain employs TRBV7-8 and TRBJ1-1, with TRBD1 as a possible D gene (6 bases). CDR3 size: 16 residues. The germline gives CDR1 SGHVS, CDR2 FQNEAQ. Trimming pared 4 bases from V and 0 bases from J, leaving 15 bases between.

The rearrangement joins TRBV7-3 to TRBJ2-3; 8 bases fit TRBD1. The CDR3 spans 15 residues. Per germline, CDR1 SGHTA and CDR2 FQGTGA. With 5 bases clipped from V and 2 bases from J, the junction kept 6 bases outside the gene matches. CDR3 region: CASSRGQGSTDTQYF. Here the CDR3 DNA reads TGTGCCAGCAGCAGAGGACAGGGATCCACAGATACGCAGTATTTT.

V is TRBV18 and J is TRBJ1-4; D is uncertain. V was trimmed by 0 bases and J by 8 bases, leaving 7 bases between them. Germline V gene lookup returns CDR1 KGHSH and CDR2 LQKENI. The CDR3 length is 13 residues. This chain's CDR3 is CASSPPRAEKLFF. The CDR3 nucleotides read TGTGCCAGCTCACCACCGAGGGCCGAAAAACTGTTTTTT.

As DNA, the CDR3 is TGTGCCAGCAGTCAGGGGGCACGAGGCTACACCTTC. This encodes CASSQGARGYTF. The chain joins TRBV28 to TRBJ1-2; TRBD1 matches 8 bases. Germline V gene sequence: CDR1 MDHEN, CDR2 SYDVKM. V lost 5 bases and J lost 8; bases outside the gene matches: 4. The CDR3 is 12 amino acids.

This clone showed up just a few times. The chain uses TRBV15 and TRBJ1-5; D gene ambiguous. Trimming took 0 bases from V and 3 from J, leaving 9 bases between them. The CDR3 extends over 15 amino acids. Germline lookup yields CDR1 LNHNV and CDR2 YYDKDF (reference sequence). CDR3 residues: CATSRDAGYNQPQHF. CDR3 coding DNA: TGTGCCACCAGCAGAGATGCGGGTTACAATCAGCCCCAGCATTTT.

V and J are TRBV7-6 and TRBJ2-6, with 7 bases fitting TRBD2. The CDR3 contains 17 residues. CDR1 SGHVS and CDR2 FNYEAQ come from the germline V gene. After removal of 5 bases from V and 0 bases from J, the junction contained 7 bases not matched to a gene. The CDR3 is CASSVRGGNSGANVLTF. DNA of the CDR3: TGTGCCAGCAGCGTTAGGGGAGGGAACTCTGGGGCCAACGTCCTGACTTTC.

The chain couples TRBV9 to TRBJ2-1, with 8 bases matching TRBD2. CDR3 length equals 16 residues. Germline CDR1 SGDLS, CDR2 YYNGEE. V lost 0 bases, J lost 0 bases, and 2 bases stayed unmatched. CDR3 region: CASSVGGLDSYNEQFF. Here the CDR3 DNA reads TGTGCCAGCAGCGTAGGGGGACTAGACTCCTACAATGAGCAGTTCTTC.

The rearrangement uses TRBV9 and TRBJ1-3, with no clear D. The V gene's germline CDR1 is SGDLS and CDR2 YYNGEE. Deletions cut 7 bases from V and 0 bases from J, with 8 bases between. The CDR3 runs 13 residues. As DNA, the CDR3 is TGTGCCAGCGGAGGAGGCTCTGGAAACACCATATATTTT. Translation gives CASGGGSGNTIYF.

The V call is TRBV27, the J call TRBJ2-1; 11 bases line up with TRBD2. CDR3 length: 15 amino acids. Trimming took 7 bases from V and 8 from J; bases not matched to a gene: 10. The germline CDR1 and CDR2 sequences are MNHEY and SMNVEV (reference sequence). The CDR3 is CASTLTSGVGHEQFF. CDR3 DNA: TGTGCCAGCACCTTGACTAGCGGGGTGGGCCATGAGCAGTTCTTC.

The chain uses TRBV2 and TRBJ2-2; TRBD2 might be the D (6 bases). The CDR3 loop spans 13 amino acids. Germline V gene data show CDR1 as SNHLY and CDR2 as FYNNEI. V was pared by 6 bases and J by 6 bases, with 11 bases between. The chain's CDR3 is CASSPGGPGELFF. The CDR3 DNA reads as TGTGCCAGCAGCCCTGGAGGGCCCGGGGAGCTGTTTTTT.

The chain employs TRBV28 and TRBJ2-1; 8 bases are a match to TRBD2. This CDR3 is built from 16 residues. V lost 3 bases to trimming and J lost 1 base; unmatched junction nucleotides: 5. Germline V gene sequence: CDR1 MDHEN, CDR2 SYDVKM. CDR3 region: CASSLGAGESYNEQFF. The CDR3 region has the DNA TGTGCCAGCAGTTTGGGAGCGGGAGAATCCTACAATGAGCAGTTCTTC. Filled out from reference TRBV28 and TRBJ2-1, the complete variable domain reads DVKVTQSSRYLVKRTGEKVFLECVQDMDHENMFWYRQDPGLGLRLIYFSYDVKMKEKGDIPEGYSVSREKKERFSLILESASTNQTSMYLCASSLGAGESYNEQFFGPGTRLTVL.

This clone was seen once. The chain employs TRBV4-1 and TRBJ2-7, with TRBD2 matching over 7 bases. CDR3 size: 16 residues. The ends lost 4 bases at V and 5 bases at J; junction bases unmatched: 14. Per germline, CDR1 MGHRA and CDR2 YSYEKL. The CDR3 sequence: CASSPLTLGGPDEQYF. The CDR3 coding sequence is TGCGCCAGCAGCCCCCTGACTCTGGGAGGGCCCGACGAGCAGTACTTC.

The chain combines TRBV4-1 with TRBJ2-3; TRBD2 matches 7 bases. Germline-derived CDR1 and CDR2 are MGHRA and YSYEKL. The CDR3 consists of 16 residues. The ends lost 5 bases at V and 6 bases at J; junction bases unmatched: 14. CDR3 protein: CASSNKRERAADTQYF. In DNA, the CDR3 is TGCGCCAGCAGCAACAAGCGGGAACGAGCGGCGGATACGCAGTATTTT.

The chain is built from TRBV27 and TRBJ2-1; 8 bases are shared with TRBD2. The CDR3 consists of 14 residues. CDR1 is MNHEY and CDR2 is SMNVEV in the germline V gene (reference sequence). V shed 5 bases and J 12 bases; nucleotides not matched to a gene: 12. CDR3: CASSPWVGGTRQFF. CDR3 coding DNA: TGTGCCAGCAGTCCGTGGGTGGGAGGGACTAGGCAGTTCTTC.